The clone carrying this T cell receptor beta chain was picked up a small number of times. Its specificity is unknown. Arm-PCR of CDR3 regions with iRepertoire HTBI primers generated TCR beta libraries. In the authors' methods: Under 75 TRBV and approximately 13 TRBJ segments were identified across samples. TCRdb reprocessed the multiplex PCR reads with MiXCR, giving one entry per CDR3 protein. The V and J calls reflect TCRdb's pipeline rather than the authors' work. The top ten clones hold around 13% of a sample with some 250,000 distinct CDR3 sequences, about 18% of them seen once. This sample is drawn from a study of regulatory T cells in long-lasting Graves disease. Study outcomes and limitations: Persistent disease was associated with favored TRBV28 usage and with favored use of TRBJ1-2 and TRBJ2-5.

Trimming removed 7 bases from V and 5 bases from J; junction bases left unmatched: 10. The length of the CDR3 is 14 residues. The germline gives CDR1 WSHSY, CDR2 SAAADI. Stated time point: newly diagnosed GD, antithyroid drugs for less than 3 months. Making the TCR library involved RNA that had been extracted from PBMCs. The same specimen was also included in a second study, on T cells in Graves' hyperthyroidism and ophthalmopathy. That paper notes: Primed by the HTBI set, a first-round RT-PCR was run on the TCR CDR3. Ophthalmopathy, as predicted by the model, came a median about six months after the prediction.

Sample: peripheral blood mononuclear cells (PBMCs), taken at new diagnosis, from a patient treated with antithyroid drugs. The source of this sequence is a woman in her 30s with Graves disease. V and J are TRBV10-2 and TRBJ1-1; 7 nucleotides align to TRBD1. CDR3 nucleotide sequence: TGCGCCAGCAATAACAGGGGTGGTTGGACTGAAGCTTTCTTT. Its translation is CASNNRGGWTEAFF.